The 18 T cell receptor beta chains listed next were all sequenced from one sample in a study of T cell repertoires in cytomegalovirus infection. TCRdb re-called the reads through MiXCR, storing one row per CDR3 protein. The data contain about 890,000 distinct CDR3 sequences, around 32% of them seen just once; the ten biggest clones take up around 15%. Their recognized antigens are unknown. The sample consisted of cultured CD8+ T cells from PBMCs, taken from culture after CMV antigen stimulation. These receptors all come from a human donor in good health (CMV status not recorded). Some clones in this sample may be carry-over from other donors' samples.

V is TRBV4-1 and J is TRBJ1-5; D uncertain. This CDR3 is built from 15 residues. The V end was cut by 1 base, the J end by 5 bases, with 12 bases between. Germline V lookup: CDR1 MGHRA, CDR2 YSYEKL. As DNA, the CDR3 is TGCGCCAGCAGCCAAGCGGATCAGAATCATCAGCCCCAGCATTTT. Protein: CASSQADQNHQPQHF.

Only a few counts were recorded for this clonotype. Here the CDR3 reads CASSAAEGPNYGYTF. The CDR3 coding sequence is TGCGCCAGCAGCGCCGCGGAGGGGCCCAACTATGGCTACACCTTC. V and J are TRBV4-1 and TRBJ1-2, with D possibly matching TRBD1 (5 bases). This CDR3 spans 15 amino acids. The germline CDR1 and CDR2 sequences are MGHRA and YSYEKL. Trimming removed 5 bases from V and 2 bases from J, with 15 bases in between.

V usage is TRBV10-3 and J usage is TRBJ2-7; 7 nucleotides agree with TRBD1. Germline CDR1 ENHRY, CDR2 SYGVKD. This CDR3 has 13 residues. The junction had 2 bases not matched to a gene; V was cut back by 6 bases and J by 0 bases. The CDR3 loop is CAISRDSSYEQYV. CDR3 sequence (DNA): TGTGCCATCAGCCGGGACAGCTCCTACGAGCAGTACGTC.

The genes are TRBV9 and TRBJ2-3; 7 bases agree with TRBD1. Germline CDR1 and CDR2: SGDLS and YYNGEE. The CDR3 covers 15 residues. After removal of 3 bases from V and 0 bases from J, the junction contained 4 bases not matched to a gene. The CDR3 DNA is TGTGCCAGCAGCGAACAGGGGCCTAGCACAGATACGCAGTATTTT. Protein: CASSEQGPSTDTQYF.

V and J are TRBV5-5 and TRBJ2-2, with TRBD1 matching 8 bases. CDR1 is SGHKS, CDR2 YYEKEE, per germline (reference sequence). J lost 3 bases, V lost 1 base, and 8 bases had no gene match. The CDR3 consists of 17 residues. The CDR3 bases are TGTGCCAGCAGCTTGCTTCCAGGGGGCTGGGACACCGGGGAGCTGTTTTTT. Its protein is CASSLLPGGWDTGELFF.

The J gene is TRBJ2-1, the V gene TRBV4-1, with a tentative D call TRBD2 (6 bases). Germline lookup yields CDR1 MGHRA and CDR2 YSYEKL. Deletions cut 3 bases from V and 10 bases from J, with 25 bases between. There are 17 residues in the CDR3. CDR3 sequence reads: CASSQAPSVAVGGEQFF. Here the CDR3 DNA reads TGCGCCAGCAGCCAGGCGCCCTCGGTAGCGGTCGGTGGGGAGCAGTTCTTC.

This clonotype was detected many times. The chain uses TRBV7-8 and TRBJ2-3; 10 bases align to TRBD1. The length of the CDR3 is 15 residues. The J segment lost 7 bases and the V segment lost 5 bases, leaving 9 bases of the junction unmatched. Germline values: CDR1 SGHVS, CDR2 FQNEAQ. The CDR3 sequence is CASSQGGQGSNTQYF. In DNA form, the CDR3 reads TGTGCCAGCAGCCAAGGGGGACAGGGGTCGAATACGCAGTATTTT.

This clonotype has more than one count but fewer than ten. The chain recombines TRBV7-2 with TRBJ1-2, with TRBD1 matching over 9 bases. V trimming: 4 bases; J trimming: 6 bases; junction bases outside the gene matches: 15. The CDR3 totals 17 residues. CDR1 and CDR2 (germline): SGHTA, FQGNSA. The CDR3 sequence: CASSWAGQGITRHGYTF. The CDR3 DNA is TGTGCCAGCAGCTGGGCGGGACAGGGAATCACTAGGCATGGCTACACCTTC.

As for this clonotype: Being one base from a much bigger clone, this may be a read error. The chain links TRBV7-6 to TRBJ2-5; TRBD2 is a possible D gene (5 bases). The CDR3 length is 16 residues. Germline assignment: CDR1 SGHVS and CDR2 FNYEAQ. Here the CDR3 reads CVSSLAPLSYQETQYF. CDR3 coding DNA: TGTGTCAGCAGCTTAGCGCCTCTCTCGTACCAAGAGACCCAGTACTTC.

The sample holds a few counts of this clonotype. V is TRBV6-6 and J is TRBJ2-7, with TRBD1 matching over 11 bases. Germline V gene sequence: CDR1 MNHNY, CDR2 SVGAGI (reference sequence). This CDR3 has 14 amino acids. After removal of 4 bases from V and 4 bases from J, the junction contained 3 bases not matched to a gene. The CDR3 sequence: CASSWGTGGYEQYV. Written as DNA, the CDR3 is TGTGCCAGCAGTTGGGGGACAGGGGGTTACGAGCAGTACGTC.

A note on this clonotype: This may come from a read error, since a much larger clone is one base off. A read error is likely, as this CDR3 ends without the conserved phenylalanine or tryptophan. This sequence joins TRBV7-4 and TRBJ1-2, with 7 bases that match TRBD1. V lost 0 bases, J lost 6 bases, and 1 base stayed unmatched. This CDR3 is 13 amino acids long. Germline V lookup: CDR1 SGHVT, CDR2 SQSDAQ. The CDR3 sequence: CASSLAGGDGYTY. DNA of the CDR3: TGTGCCAGCAGCTTAGCAGGGGGCGATGGCTACACCTAC.

This clonotype was detected many times. The V call is TRBV7-6, the J call TRBJ1-1; a possible D gene is TRBD1 (5 bases). CDR1 is SGHVS and CDR2 is FNYEAQ in the germline V gene. The CDR3 runs to 15 residues. Trimming took 1 base from V and 1 from J, leaving 10 bases between them. The CDR3 protein is CASSLDGGQNTEAFF. The CDR3 nucleotides are TGTGCCAGCAGCTTAGATGGGGGTCAGAACACTGAAGCTTTCTTT.

In this sample, this clonotype turned up a few times. The chain recombines TRBV20-1 with TRBJ2-3; TRBD2 agrees at 7 bases. The CDR3 is made up of 18 amino acids. Germline CDR1 is DFQATT and CDR2 is SNEGSKA (reference sequence). With 2 bases clipped from V and 2 bases from J, the junction kept 16 bases outside the gene matches. The CDR3, as DNA: TGCAGTGCTAGATCGCCGGGAGGCAGCCAACATCCCACAGATACGCAGTATTTT. Translated, it gives CSARSPGGSQHPTDTQYF.

The chain carries TRBV20-1 and TRBJ2-7, with 7 nucleotides matching TRBD1. This CDR3 spans 13 amino acids. V trimming: 6 bases; J trimming: 3 bases; junction bases outside the gene matches: 8. CDR1 DFQATT and CDR2 SNEGSKA come from the germline V gene (reference sequence). As DNA, the CDR3 is TGCAGTGCAGGGGACAGTGGAAGCTACGAGCAGTACGTC. It yields the protein CSAGDSGSYEQYV.

Concerning this clonotype itself: A much larger clone sits a single nucleotide away, making a read error possible. The CDR3 nucleotides read TGTGCCAGCAATTACAAGGTTGGGGGCACTGAAGCTTTCTTT. Its protein is CASNYKVGGTEAFF. The chain links TRBV6-1 to TRBJ1-1; tentative D call: TRBD1 (5 bases). Germline-derived CDR1 and CDR2 are MNHNS and SASEGT. This CDR3 spans 14 amino acids. V was trimmed by 7 bases and J by 4 bases, leaving 16 bases between them.

This clonotype came up a few times. J is TRBJ2-5 and V is TRBV7-3; D not certain. The CDR3 spans 15 residues. The ends were cut back, 3 bases at V and 0 bases at J, with 11 bases in the middle. The germline V gene has CDR1 SGHTA and CDR2 FQGTGA. Here the CDR3 reads CASSLGGTYQETQYF. The CDR3 DNA follows: TGTGCCAGCAGCTTGGGCGGAACTTACCAAGAGACCCAGTACTTC.

This clonotype was picked up a small number of times. CDR3 coding DNA: TGTGCCAGCAAAATTAGCAATCAGCCCCAGCATTTT. This sequence encodes CASKISNQPQHF. The chain uses TRBV2 and TRBJ1-5; D gene uncertain. The CDR3 spans 12 residues. Trimming pared 7 bases from V and 0 bases from J, leaving 4 bases between. CDR1 and CDR2 (germline): SNHLY, FYNNEI.

This clonotype has just a few counts. CDR3 DNA: TGCGCCAGCAGTCACTCTTGGGGCTACGAGCAGTACTTC. It is translated as CASSHSWGYEQYF. The V and J genes are TRBV10-2 and TRBJ2-7; D gene ambiguous. V was cut by 5 bases and J by 3 bases, with 11 bases left in between. The CDR3 is made up of 13 amino acids. Germline assignment: CDR1 WSHSY and CDR2 SAAADI.